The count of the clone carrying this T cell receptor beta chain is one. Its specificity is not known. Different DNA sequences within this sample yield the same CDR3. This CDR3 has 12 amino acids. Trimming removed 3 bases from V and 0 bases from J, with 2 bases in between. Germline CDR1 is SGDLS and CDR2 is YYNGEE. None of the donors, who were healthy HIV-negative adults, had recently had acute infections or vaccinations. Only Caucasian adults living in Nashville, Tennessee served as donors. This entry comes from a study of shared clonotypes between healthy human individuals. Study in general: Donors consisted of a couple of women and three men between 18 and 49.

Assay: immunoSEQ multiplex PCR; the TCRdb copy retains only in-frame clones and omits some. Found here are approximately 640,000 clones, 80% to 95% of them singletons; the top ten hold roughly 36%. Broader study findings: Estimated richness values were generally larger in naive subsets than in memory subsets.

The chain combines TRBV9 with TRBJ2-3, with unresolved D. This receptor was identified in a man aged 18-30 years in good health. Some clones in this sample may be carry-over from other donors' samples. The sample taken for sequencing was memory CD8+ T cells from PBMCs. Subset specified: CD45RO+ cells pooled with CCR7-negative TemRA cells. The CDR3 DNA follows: TGTGCCAGCAGCGGTAGCACAGATACGCAGTATTTT. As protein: CASSGSTDTQYF.